These 27 T cell receptor beta chains were sequenced from one sample in a study of technical replicates of blood from a few donors. Profiled with immunoSEQ multiplex PCR; TCRdb holds only in-frame clones, not every one. The sample shows 80,000 to 95,000 clones, 92% of them seen only once. The sequencing sample was made of T cells isolated from PBMCs. Every receptor here comes from a human donor in good health.

This sequence joins TRBV6-5 and TRBJ2-1; TRBD2 matches at 10 bases. The germline gives CDR1 MNHEY, CDR2 SVGAGI. This CDR3 contains 16 residues. Trimming at V came to 0 bases and at J to 7 bases, leaving 6 bases not matched to a gene. The CDR3, as DNA: TGTGCCAGCAGTTACTCGATGGGACTAGCGTGGAATGAGCAGTTCTTC. Translation: CASSYSMGLAWNEQFF.

In its sample, this clone was seen once. The chain joins TRBV2 to TRBJ1-5; perhaps TRBD1 as D (5 bases). The germline V gene encodes CDR1 SNHLY and CDR2 FYNNEI. V shed 3 bases and J shed 2 bases, with 8 bases lying between them. This CDR3 has 14 residues. Here the CDR3 DNA reads TGTGCCAGCAGTGATCCCAGGGGCAATCAGCCCCAGCATTTT. It codes for CASSDPRGNQPQHF.

This clone is a singleton in its sample. This rearrangement joins TRBV18 to TRBJ2-2; a weak D match, TRBD1 (5 bases). Germline values: CDR1 KGHSH, CDR2 LQKENI. This CDR3 spans 15 amino acids. Trimming removed 0 bases from V and 6 bases from J, with 11 bases in between. Written as DNA, the CDR3 is TGTGCCAGCTCACCACCTAATAAGGGGCCCGGGGAGCTGTTTTTT. Residues: CASSPPNKGPGELFF.

CDR3 residues: CASSFVTGELSSGANVLTF. The CDR3, as DNA: TGTGCCAGCAGCTTTGTTACAGGGGAGCTAAGCTCTGGGGCCAACGTCCTGACTTTC. The rearrangement links TRBV13 to TRBJ2-6, with TRBD1 matching 7 bases. The V and J ends lost 3 bases and 0 bases, in that order; junction bases with no gene match: 11. The germline CDR1 and CDR2 sequences are PRHDT and FYEKMQ (reference sequence). The CDR3 contains 19 residues.

The rearrangement joins TRBV6-5 to TRBJ1-5, with 7 nucleotides matching TRBD1. This CDR3 is built from 15 residues. Germline CDR1 and CDR2: MNHEY and SVGAGI. Unmatched junction bases numbered 6, after V lost 6 bases and J lost 1 base. CDR3 region: CASRAQGGSNQPQHF. CDR3 nucleotides: TGTGCCAGCAGGGCCCAGGGGGGAAGCAATCAGCCCCAGCATTTT.

Concerning this clone: Other DNA sequences of this sample code for an identical CDR3. This chain connects TRBV5-4 to TRBJ2-7, with a possible D match to TRBD1 (6 bases). CDR1 and CDR2 (germline): SGHNT, YYREEE (reference sequence). The CDR3 extends over 13 amino acids. V lost 1 base and J lost 2, with 7 bases in between. This chain's CDR3 is CASSLQGPYEQYF. The CDR3 nucleotides are TGTGCCAGCAGCTTGCAGGGGCCCTACGAGCAGTACTTC.

The J gene is TRBJ2-3, the V gene TRBV4-2; 9 bases fit TRBD2. Trimming cost V 0 bases and J 4 bases; bases outside gene matches: 5. This CDR3 comprises 16 residues. Germline CDR1 is LGHNA and CDR2 is YNFKEQ. The CDR3, as DNA: TGTGCCAGCAGCCAAGAAGTTAGCGGGAGATCAGATACGCAGTATTTT. It codes for CASSQEVSGRSDTQYF.

The CDR3 loop reads CASSDTGTDTQYF. The CDR3 DNA reads TGTGCCAGCAGTGATACAGGCACAGATACGCAGTATTTT. This chain connects TRBV6-1 to TRBJ2-3; D call uncertain. Per germline, CDR1 MNHNS and CDR2 SASEGT. CDR3 size: 13 residues. V shed 3 bases and J shed 1 base, with 5 bases lying between them.

This clone has only a few counts. This rearrangement joins TRBV30 to TRBJ1-6; 8 nucleotides line up with TRBD1. CDR1 and CDR2 from the germline V gene are GTSNPN and SVGIG (reference sequence). CDR3 length: 16 amino acids. Trimming cost V 2 bases and J 0 bases; bases outside gene matches: 3. The CDR3, as DNA: TGTGCCTGGAGTCGGACAGGGAACTCCTATAATTCACCCCTCCACTTT. Its translation is CAWSRTGNSYNSPLHF.

The chain uses TRBV5-1 and TRBJ2-7, with TRBD1 matching over 8 bases. CDR3 size: 15 residues. From germline, CDR1 is SGHRS and CDR2 YFSETQ. The V and J ends lost 0 bases and 3 bases, in that order; junction bases with no gene match: 5. This CDR3 is CASSLVGDRGYEQYF. The CDR3 nucleotides read TGCGCCAGCAGCTTGGTCGGAGACAGGGGCTACGAGCAGTACTTC. The full variable domain, with the rest looked up from reference TRBV5-1 and TRBJ2-7, is KAGVTQTPRYLIKTRGQQVTLSCSPISGHRSVSWYQQTPGQGLQFLFEYFSETQRNKGNFPGRFSGRQFSNSRSEMNVSTLELGDSALYLCASSLVGDRGYEQYFGPGTRLTVT.

This clone was detected only once. The chain joins TRBV6-1 to TRBJ2-1; 10 bases are shared with TRBD2. The V gene end was trimmed by 4 bases and the J gene end by 5 bases; junction bases not matched to a gene: 8. The germline gives CDR1 MNHNS, CDR2 SASEGT. The CDR3 spans 16 residues. As DNA, the CDR3 is TGTGCCAGCAGTGCGAGCGGGGGGGCGAGGAACAATGAGCAGTTCTTC. Amino acids: CASSASGGARNNEQFF.

The V call is TRBV6-4, the J call TRBJ2-1, with D unresolved. Between the trimmed V and J ends, which lost 4 bases and 8 bases, there was a span of 18 bases. Looked up from germline, CDR1 is MRHNA and CDR2 is SNTAGT. This CDR3 region has 15 residues. The CDR3 reads CASSVSGLPWYEQFF. The CDR3 DNA sequence: TGTGCCAGCAGTGTCTCGGGCCTCCCCTGGTATGAGCAGTTCTTC.

The chain links TRBV5-6 to TRBJ2-7; 7 bases match TRBD2. Per germline, CDR1 SGHDT and CDR2 YYEEEE. V lost 2 bases, J lost 4 bases, and 9 bases stayed unmatched. The length of the CDR3 is 15 residues. The CDR3: CASSFQAGVSYEQYF. CDR3 DNA: TGTGCCAGCAGCTTCCAGGCGGGGGTAAGTTACGAGCAGTACTTC.

The chain combines TRBV5-4 with TRBJ2-5, with 9 bases matching TRBD2. Germline CDR1 is SGHNT and CDR2 is YYREEE (reference sequence). The CDR3 totals 16 residues. V lost 4 bases to trimming and J lost 2 bases; unmatched junction nucleotides: 9. CDR3: CASSQLQAGGQETQYF. The CDR3 region has the DNA TGTGCCAGCAGCCAACTACAAGCGGGAGGTCAAGAGACCCAGTACTTC.

This clone was found a few times. The V and J genes are TRBV5-6 and TRBJ1-3; 11 bases are shared with TRBD1. Germline V gene lookup returns CDR1 SGHDT and CDR2 YYEEEE. V lost 2 bases and J lost 8; bases outside the gene matches: 9. The CDR3 contains 16 residues. The CDR3 loop reads CASSFRGTGGMDTIYF. The CDR3 DNA sequence: TGTGCCAGCAGCTTCCGAGGGACAGGGGGAATGGACACCATATATTTT.

The genes are TRBV4-2 and TRBJ2-7; 7 bases agree with TRBD1. Germline assignment: CDR1 LGHNA and CDR2 YNFKEQ. J gave up 6 bases and V 4 bases, and 18 bases lay outside the gene matches. The CDR3 runs to 17 residues. Here the CDR3 reads CASSPQLQGTVGSEQYF. For the CDR3, the DNA is TGTGCCAGCAGCCCCCAACTACAGGGGACGGTCGGGTCCGAGCAGTACTTC.

This chain links TRBV19 with TRBJ1-5, with a weak D call TRBD1 (5 bases). Germline V gives CDR1 LNHDA, CDR2 SQIVND (reference sequence). V shed 5 bases and J shed 0 bases, with 11 bases lying between them. CDR3 size: 15 residues. Here the CDR3 reads CASSAQGYSNQPQHF. The DNA for the CDR3 is TGTGCCAGTAGTGCGCAGGGTTATAGCAATCAGCCCCAGCATTTT.

The CDR3 here is CASSGFEGVNNEQFF. The CDR3 bases are TGTGCCAGCAGTGGGTTTGAGGGGGTAAACAATGAGCAGTTCTTC. The J gene is TRBJ2-1, the V gene TRBV6-1; the D gene is possibly TRBD1 (6 bases). The V end lost 4 bases, the J end lost 5 bases, and 15 bases lay between the germline ends. Germline lookup yields CDR1 MNHNS and CDR2 SASEGT. This CDR3 spans 15 amino acids.

This clone has more than one count but fewer than ten. The chain carries TRBV20-1 and TRBJ1-1; TRBD1 is a possible D gene (5 bases). The ends were cut back, 7 bases at V and 5 bases at J, with 11 bases in the middle. The CDR3 is 11 residues long. Germline V lookup: CDR1 DFQATT, CDR2 SNEGSKA (reference sequence). In nucleotides, the CDR3 is TGCAGTGGGGGCGCGGTGACTGAAGCTTTCTTT. Its protein is CSGGAVTEAFF.

The chain has TRBV14 and TRBJ2-6; D remains unclear. CDR1 and CDR2 (germline): SGHDN, FVKESK. V was pared by 3 bases and J by 2 bases, with 5 bases between. CDR3 size: 14 residues. The DNA for the CDR3 is TGTGCCAGCAGCCAGTATCCTGGGGCCAACGTCCTGACTTTC. Encoded protein: CASSQYPGANVLTF.

The chain uses TRBV9 and TRBJ1-2; D is uncertain. Trimming left V 0 bases short and J 3 bases short, with 9 bases between. The CDR3 is made up of 14 amino acids. Germline V gives CDR1 SGDLS, CDR2 YYNGEE. CDR3 in DNA: TGTGCCAGCAGCGTAGGAGGCTACGACTATGGCTACACCTTC. It codes for CASSVGGYDYGYTF.

The gene calls are TRBV6-5 and TRBJ2-2, with TRBD1 matching 7 bases. The CDR3 contains 15 residues. Unmatched junction bases numbered 12, after V lost 6 bases and J lost 8 bases. CDR1 and CDR2 (germline): MNHEY, SVGAGI. The CDR3 loop reads CASRYPDRARGELFF. The CDR3 DNA sequence: TGTGCCAGCAGGTACCCAGACAGGGCGAGGGGGGAGCTGTTTTTT.

This clone was picked up one time. The chain employs TRBV27 and TRBJ1-1, with 7 positions matching TRBD1. V shed 5 bases and J 0 bases; nucleotides not matched to a gene: 6. In germline, CDR1 is MNHEY, CDR2 SMNVEV (reference sequence). The CDR3 extends over 15 amino acids. CDR3 in amino acids: CASSRPDRMNTEAFF. For the CDR3, the DNA is TGTGCCAGCAGTCGCCCGGACAGGATGAACACTGAAGCTTTCTTT.

The chain uses TRBV5-1 and TRBJ2-5; a weak D match, TRBD1 (6 bases). In germline, CDR1 is SGHRS, CDR2 YFSETQ. The CDR3 contains 13 residues. The V and J ends lost 7 bases and 3 bases respectively, with 13 bases between them. DNA of the CDR3: TGCGCCAGCGGGACGGGACAAGAAGAGACCCAGTACTTC. Translating gives CASGTGQEETQYF.

This sequence joins TRBV5-1 and TRBJ2-2; 13 nucleotides align to TRBD2. The V gene end was trimmed by 0 bases and the J gene end by 2 bases; junction bases not matched to a gene: 10. Germline assignment: CDR1 SGHRS and CDR2 YFSETQ. The CDR3 length is 20 residues. The CDR3: CASSLAAGTGLAGNTGELFF. DNA of the CDR3: TGCGCCAGCAGCTTGGCGGCGGGCACGGGACTAGCGGGAAACACCGGGGAGCTGTTTTTT.

The gene calls are TRBV7-8 and TRBJ2-1; D is perhaps TRBD1 (6 bases). Germline values: CDR1 SGHVS, CDR2 FQNEAQ. This CDR3 is 15 amino acids long. V was pared by 2 bases and J by 4 bases, with 12 bases between. As DNA, the CDR3 is TGTGCCAGCAGCTTAAGGGGGATGATATACAATGAGCAGTTCTTC. This encodes CASSLRGMIYNEQFF. Supplemented by reference TRBV7-8 and TRBJ2-1, the full variable domain reads GAGVSQSPRYKVAKRGQDVALRCDPISGHVSLFWYQQALGQGPEFLTYFQNEAQLDKSGLPSDRFFAERPEGSVSTLKIQRTQQEDSAVYLCASSLRGMIYNEQFFGPGTRLTVL.

The chain is built from TRBV7-9 and TRBJ1-2; 7 bases line up with TRBD1. Trimming cost V 5 bases and J 6 bases; bases outside gene matches: 3. CDR3 length: 12 amino acids. CDR1 and CDR2 from the germline V gene are SEHNR and FQNEAQ (reference sequence). The CDR3, as DNA: TGTGCCAGCAGCGAGCAGGGGGATGGCTACACCTTC. Translated: CASSEQGDGYTF.